Listed below are T cell receptor beta chains from one sample, sequenced in a study of T cell responses to AZD1222 COVID-19 vaccine. Profiling relied on immunoSEQ multiplex PCR, and the TCRdb table lists in-frame clones only, not all of them. This table has 200,000 or so clones, over 80% appearing once. The starting material was peripheral blood, obtained on day 0 of AZD1222 vaccination. The source is an adult in good health. CDR3s include the opening cysteine and the closing phenylalanine or tryptophan. The D gene is left open where the match is weak. Only some rows state a clone size, as once, few, many or a class for expanded clones.

TRBJ2-2,TRBD1,.,TRBV24-1,CATSDPTSGTGNTGELFF,TGTGCCACCAGTGATCCTACGTCCGGGACAGGGAACACCGGGGAGCTGTTTTTT
TRBJ1-2,.,.,TRBV4-2,CASSHTYFYTF,TGTGCCAGCAGCCATACATACTTCTACACCTTC
TRBJ2-7,.,.,TRBV30,CAWSGGAATYEQYF,TGTGCCTGGAGCGGTGGAGCGGCGACCTACGAGCAGTACTTC
TRBJ1-6,.,.,TRBV27,CASWKGDSPLHF,TGTGCCTCCTGGAAGGGGGACTCACCCCTCCACTTT
TRBJ1-2,TRBD1,.,TRBV3-1/TRBV3-2,CASSQVNWGQEYGYTF,TGTGCCAGCAGCCAAGTAAATTGGGGACAGGAGTATGGCTACACCTTC
TRBJ1-1,TRBD1,.,TRBV7-9,CASSLGTGNTEAFF,TGTGCCAGCAGCCTAGGGACAGGGAACACTGAAGCTTTCTTT
TRBJ2-7,TRBD2,.,TRBV24-1,CATSDLKAGDHEQYF,TGTGCCACCAGTGATTTGAAAGCGGGAGATCACGAGCAGTACTTC
TRBJ2-7,.,.,TRBV5-6,CASSLALEQYF,TGTGCCAGCAGCTTGGCCCTCGAGCAGTACTTC
TRBJ2-2,.,.,TRBV5-1,CASSRGLITSRTGELFF,TGCGCCAGCAGCCGGGGACTTATAACAAGTCGGACCGGGGAGCTGTTTTTT
TRBJ2-5,.,.,TRBV7-2,CASTRDNRPGTQYF,TGTGCCAGTACCCGGGACAACCGGCCCGGGACCCAGTACTTC
TRBJ1-3,TRBD1,.,TRBV11-2,CASSARDRDSGNTIYF,TGTGCCAGCAGCGCCAGAGACAGGGACTCTGGAAACACCATATATTTT
TRBJ1-5,.,.,TRBV28,CASSINQPQHF,TGTGCCAGCAGTATAAATCAGCCCCAGCATTTT
TRBJ2-1,.,.,TRBV4-2,CASSQDLGGGQSSYNEQFF,TGTGCCAGCAGCCAAGATCTAGGGGGGGGGCAGAGCTCCTACAATGAGCAGTTCTTC
TRBJ2-1,TRBD2,.,TRBV11-2,CASSIAGGGYNEQFF,TGTGCCAGCAGTATAGCGGGGGGTGGTTACAATGAGCAGTTCTTC
TRBJ1-5,.,.,TRBV19,CASSIGGASSNQPQHF,TGTGCCAGTAGTATAGGGGGGGCGAGTAGCAATCAGCCCCAGCATTTT
TRBJ1-2,.,.,TRBV4-3,CASSQDVWYGYTF,TGCGCCAGCAGCCAAGATGTTTGGTATGGCTACACCTTC
TRBJ1-2,TRBD1,.,TRBV3-1/TRBV3-2,CASSQGQGTAGYTF,TGTGCCAGCAGCCAGGGACAGGGAACGGCTGGCTACACCTTC
TRBJ2-7,TRBD2,.,TRBV6-1,CASSETSGSLVQYF,TGTGCCAGCAGTGAAACTAGCGGGAGTCTCGTGCAGTACTTC
TRBJ2-2,.,.,TRBV5-1,CASSPRTQTGGELFF,TGCGCCAGCAGCCCACGGACTCAAACCGGCGGGGAGCTGTTTTTT
TRBJ1-1,.,.,TRBV5-6,CASSLNGEAFF,TGTGCCAGCAGCTTGAACGGAGAAGCTTTCTTT
TRBJ1-5,TRBD1,.,TRBV5-1,CAIPQGGNQPQHF,TGCGCCATCCCACAGGGGGGCAATCAGCCCCAGCATTTT
TRBJ2-3,.,.,TRBV6-5,CASSYPSDTQYF,TGTGCCAGCAGTTACCCCTCGGATACGCAGTATTTT
TRBJ2-7,.,.,TRBV5-1,CASTPSTGAYEQYF,TGCGCCAGCACCCCGAGTACAGGAGCCTACGAGCAGTACTTC
TRBJ2-1,TRBD2,.,TRBV6-5,CASNRMGTSTEQFF,TGTGCCAGCAACCGAATGGGGACTAGCACTGAGCAGTTCTTC
TRBJ2-7,TRBD1,once,TRBV7-6,CASSLEGQGPVSYEQYF,TGTGCCAGCAGCTTAGAAGGACAGGGGCCCGTTTCCTACGAGCAGTACTTC
TRBJ2-6,.,.,TRBV28,CACSGANVLTF,TGTGCCTGCTCTGGGGCCAACGTCCTGACTTTC
TRBJ1-5,.,once,TRBV19,CASMGGGHNQPQHF,TGTGCCAGTATGGGGGGCGGACATAATCAGCCCCAGCATTTT
TRBJ1-4,.,many,TRBV11-2,CASRVGVPRGELFF,TGTGCCAGCAGAGTAGGGGTTCCGAGAGGCGAACTGTTTTTT
TRBJ2-5,.,.,TRBV18,CASSPNGWGETQYF,TGTGCCAGCTCACCAAACGGGTGGGGAGAGACCCAGTACTTC
TRBJ1-4,TRBD1,.,TRBV30,CAWAGTANEKLFF,TGTGCCTGGGCCGGGACAGCTAATGAAAAACTGTTTTTT
TRBJ2-2,.,.,TRBV7-8,CASSPGPGELFF,TGTGCCAGCAGCCCCGGACCCGGGGAGCTGTTTTTT
TRBJ2-1,.,once,TRBV28,CASSFWGRGNANEQFF,TGTGCCAGCAGTTTTTGGGGCAGGGGAAACGCCAATGAGCAGTTCTTC
TRBJ1-2,.,.,TRBV29-1,CSVVEARGYTF,TGCAGCGTTGTTGAAGCGCGGGGCTACACCTTC
TRBJ2-1,TRBD2,.,TRBV18,CASSPSAGAGNYNEQFF,TGTGCCAGCTCACCCTCCGCAGGAGCGGGAAACTACAATGAGCAGTTCTTC
TRBJ2-5,.,.,TRBV2,CASSVGGVRETQYF,TGTGCCAGCAGTGTTGGGGGCGTGAGAGAGACCCAGTACTTC
TRBJ1-4,TRBD1,.,TRBV6-1,CASSETGGDEKLFF,TGTGCCAGCAGTGAAACAGGGGGGGATGAAAAACTGTTTTTT
TRBJ2-3,TRBD2,once,TRBV9,CASSSGTSERDTQYF,TGTGCCAGCTCTTCCGGGACTAGCGAGAGAGATACGCAGTATTTT
TRBJ2-1,.,.,TRBV7-2,CASSLKPGSYNEQFF,TGTGCCAGCAGCTTAAAGCCGGGGAGCTACAATGAGCAGTTCTTC
TRBJ1-6,.,.,TRBV7-3,CASSLNPGVDSPLHF,TGTGCCAGCAGCTTAAACCCAGGGGTGGATTCACCCCTCCACTTT
TRBJ1-5,.,once,TRBV18,CASSTGENQPQHF,TGTGCCAGCTCAACAGGAGAAAATCAGCCCCAGCATTTT
TRBJ2-3,.,.,TRBV6-5,CASSYGNGDTQYF,TGTGCCAGCAGTTACGGGAACGGAGATACGCAGTATTTT
TRBJ2-7,.,.,TRBV3-1/TRBV3-2,CASSQMWPNYEQYF,TGTGCCAGCAGCCAAATGTGGCCGAACTACGAGCAGTACTTC
TRBJ2-1,TRBD1,.,TRBV30,CAWILPGTGAYNEQFF,TGTGCCTGGATCCTTCCCGGGACAGGGGCATACAATGAGCAGTTCTTC
TRBJ1-2,TRBD1,once,TRBV7-9,CASSETQGAKGYTF,TGTGCCAGCAGCGAAACACAGGGGGCCAAGGGCTACACCTTC
TRBJ1-2,TRBD1,.,TRBV10-2,CASSGTEQGPNYGYTF,TGCGCCAGCAGTGGCACAGAACAGGGGCCTAACTATGGCTACACCTTC
TRBJ1-4,TRBD1,.,TRBV18,CASSPRGLTNEKLFF,TGTGCCAGCTCACCAAGGGGGCTAACTAATGAAAAACTGTTTTTT
TRBJ1-2,.,.,TRBV6-6,CASSYSTQRTNYGYTF,TGTGCCAGCAGTTATTCGACGCAAAGAACTAACTATGGCTACACCTTC
TRBJ2-3,.,.,TRBV28,CASSSTRITQYF,TGTGCCAGCAGTTCGACTAGAATTACGCAGTATTTT
TRBJ2-7,TRBD2,few,TRBV28,CASSVARGGGEQYF,TGTGCCAGCAGCGTTGCGCGGGGGGGTGGCGAGCAGTACTTC
TRBJ2-5,.,.,TRBV19,CASSTTSLETQYF,TGTGCCAGTAGTACGACTAGTTTGGAGACCCAGTACTTC
TRBJ2-1,TRBD2,.,TRBV9,CASSVQLGGTSGHNEQFF,TGTGCCAGCAGCGTCCAATTGGGCGGGACTAGCGGTCACAATGAGCAGTTCTTC
TRBJ2-1,TRBD2,.,TRBV2,CATNRGSPYNEQFF,TGTGCCACCAACCGCGGGAGCCCCTACAATGAGCAGTTCTTC
TRBJ1-2,.,.,TRBV7-2,CASSSERQGRDGYTF,TGTGCCAGCAGCTCCGAGCGGCAGGGGAGGGATGGCTACACCTTC
TRBJ2-7,TRBD2,.,TRBV27,CASSLGASGRVSYEQYF,TGTGCCAGCAGTTTAGGCGCTAGCGGGCGAGTATCCTACGAGCAGTACTTC